This T cell receptor (beta chain) is drawn from a study of PD-1 blockade in classical Hodgkin lymphoma. Sequenced by immunoSEQ multiplex PCR; TCRdb stores in-frame clones only, minus some. The table lists about 98,000 clones, roughly 81% of them singletons. Every patient had relapsed following autologous stem cell transplantation, and cohorts differed in brentuximab vedotin exposure. This clone was detected only a few times. The target antigen is unknown. Germline CDR1 is SGHRS and CDR2 is YFSETQ. V was clipped by 1 base and J by 4 bases, with 9 bases between them. The CDR3 contains 14 residues. Study results and caveats: CD8+ TCR diversity did not rise significantly by C4D1, unlike CD4+.

The chain recombines TRBV5-1 with TRBJ1-3; D is ambiguous. This sequence was found in a human donor with classical Hodgkin lymphoma. The sequencing here drew on peripheral blood mononuclear cells (PBMCs), taken before the second cycle of nivolumab. The CDR3 DNA is TGCGCCAGCAGCTTGATCCCAGGCGGAAACACCATATATTTT. This codes for CASSLIPGGNTIYF.